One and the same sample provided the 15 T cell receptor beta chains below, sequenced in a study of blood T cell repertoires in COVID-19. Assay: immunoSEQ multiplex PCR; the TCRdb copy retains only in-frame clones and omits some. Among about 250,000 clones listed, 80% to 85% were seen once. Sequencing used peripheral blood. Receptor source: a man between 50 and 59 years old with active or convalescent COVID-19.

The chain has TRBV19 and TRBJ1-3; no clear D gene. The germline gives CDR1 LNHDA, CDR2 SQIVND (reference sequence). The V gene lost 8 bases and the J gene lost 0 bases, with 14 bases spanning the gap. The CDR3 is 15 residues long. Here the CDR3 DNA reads TGTGCCAGTGGTTTGGGCAGTCGCTCTGGAAACACCATATATTTT. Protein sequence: CASGLGSRSGNTIYF.

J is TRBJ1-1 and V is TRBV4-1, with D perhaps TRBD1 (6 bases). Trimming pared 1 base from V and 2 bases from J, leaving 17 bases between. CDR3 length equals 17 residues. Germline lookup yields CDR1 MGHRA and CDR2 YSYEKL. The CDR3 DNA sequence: TGCGCCAGCAGCCAAGGGATCCCCGGGACACTCAACACTGAAGCTTTCTTT. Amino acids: CASSQGIPGTLNTEAFF.

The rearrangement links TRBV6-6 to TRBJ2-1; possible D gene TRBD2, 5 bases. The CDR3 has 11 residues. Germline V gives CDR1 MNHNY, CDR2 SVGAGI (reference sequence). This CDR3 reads CVRGPLGEQFF. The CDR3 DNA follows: TGTGTTCGCGGGCCCCTCGGTGAGCAGTTCTTC.

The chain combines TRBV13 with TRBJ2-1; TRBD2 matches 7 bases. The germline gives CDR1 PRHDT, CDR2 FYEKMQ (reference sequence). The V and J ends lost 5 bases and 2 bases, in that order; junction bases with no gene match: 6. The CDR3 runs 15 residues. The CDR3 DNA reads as TGTGCCAGCAGCCACGGGGGGAGGACCTACAATGAGCAGTTCTTC. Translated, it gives CASSHGGRTYNEQFF.

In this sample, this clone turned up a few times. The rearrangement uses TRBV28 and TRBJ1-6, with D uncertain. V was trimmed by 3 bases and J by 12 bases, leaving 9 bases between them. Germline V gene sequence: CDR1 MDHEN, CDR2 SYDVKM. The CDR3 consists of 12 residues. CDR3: CASSLPRGPLHF. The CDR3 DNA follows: TGTGCCAGCAGTTTGCCACGGGGACCCCTCCACTTT. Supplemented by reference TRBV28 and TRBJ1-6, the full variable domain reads DVKVTQSSRYLVKRTGEKVFLECVQDMDHENMFWYRQDPGLGLRLIYFSYDVKMKEKGDIPEGYSVSREKKERFSLILESASTNQTSMYLCASSLPRGPLHFGNGTRLTVT.

CDR3 region: CATSDLTLGNQETQYF. The CDR3 DNA reads as TGTGCCACCAGTGATTTGACCCTAGGAAACCAAGAGACCCAGTACTTC. The rearrangement joins TRBV24-1 to TRBJ2-5; D is ambiguous. The CDR3 loop spans 16 amino acids. The germline V gene encodes CDR1 KGHDR and CDR2 SFDVKD. V lost 0 bases to trimming and J lost 0 bases, with 10 bases between them.

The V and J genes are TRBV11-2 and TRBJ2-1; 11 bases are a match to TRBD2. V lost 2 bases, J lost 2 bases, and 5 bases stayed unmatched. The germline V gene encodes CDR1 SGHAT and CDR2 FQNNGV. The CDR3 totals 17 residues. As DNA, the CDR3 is TGTGCCAGCAGCTTAAGGGGTAGCGGGGGGGCCTACAATGAGCAGTTCTTC. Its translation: CASSLRGSGGAYNEQFF.

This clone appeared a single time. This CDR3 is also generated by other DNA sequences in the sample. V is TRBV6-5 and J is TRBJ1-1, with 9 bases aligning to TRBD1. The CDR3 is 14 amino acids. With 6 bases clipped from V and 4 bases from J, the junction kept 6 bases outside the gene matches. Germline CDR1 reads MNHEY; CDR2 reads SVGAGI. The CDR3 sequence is CASRRDRVGTEAFF. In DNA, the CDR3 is TGTGCCAGCAGAAGGGACAGGGTGGGCACTGAAGCTTTCTTT.

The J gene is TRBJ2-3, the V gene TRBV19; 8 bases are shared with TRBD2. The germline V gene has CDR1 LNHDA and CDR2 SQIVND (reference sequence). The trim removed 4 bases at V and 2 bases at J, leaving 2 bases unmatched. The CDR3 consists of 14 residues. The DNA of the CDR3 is TGTGCCAGTAGTAGCGGGGGGTCCACAGATACGCAGTATTTT. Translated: CASSSGGSTDTQYF. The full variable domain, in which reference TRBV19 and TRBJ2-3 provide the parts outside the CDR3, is DGGITQSPKYLFRKEGQNVTLSCEQNLNHDAMYWYRQDPGQGLRLIYYSQIVNDFQKGDIAEGYSVSREKKESFPLTVTSAQKNPTAFYLCASSSGGSTDTQYFGPGTRLTVL.

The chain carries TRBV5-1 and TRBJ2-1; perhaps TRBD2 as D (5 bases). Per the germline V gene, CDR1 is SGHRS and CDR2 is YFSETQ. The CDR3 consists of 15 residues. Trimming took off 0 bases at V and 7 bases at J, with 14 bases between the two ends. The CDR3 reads CASSLAEARGNEQFF. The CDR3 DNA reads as TGCGCCAGCAGCTTGGCTGAGGCACGAGGGAATGAGCAGTTCTTC. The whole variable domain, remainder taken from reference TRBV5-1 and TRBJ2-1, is KAGVTQTPRYLIKTRGQQVTLSCSPISGHRSVSWYQQTPGQGLQFLFEYFSETQRNKGNFPGRFSGRQFSNSRSEMNVSTLELGDSALYLCASSLAEARGNEQFFGPGTRLTVL.

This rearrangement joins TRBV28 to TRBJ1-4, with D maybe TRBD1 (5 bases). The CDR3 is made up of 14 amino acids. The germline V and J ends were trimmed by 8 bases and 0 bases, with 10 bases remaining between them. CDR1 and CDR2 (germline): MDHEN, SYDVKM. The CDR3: CASVPTATNEKLFF. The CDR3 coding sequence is TGTGCCAGCGTCCCGACAGCAACTAATGAAAAACTGTTTTTT.

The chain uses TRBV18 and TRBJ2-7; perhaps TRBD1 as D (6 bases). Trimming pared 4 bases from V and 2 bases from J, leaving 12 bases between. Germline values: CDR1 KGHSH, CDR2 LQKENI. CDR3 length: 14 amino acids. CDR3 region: CASSLDRNTYEQYF. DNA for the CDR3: TGTGCCAGCTCACTAGACAGGAATACCTACGAGCAGTACTTC. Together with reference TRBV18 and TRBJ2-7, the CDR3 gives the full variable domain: NAGVMQNPRHLVRRRGQEARLRCSPMKGHSHVYWYRQLPEEGLKFMVYLQKENIIDESGMPKERFSAEFPKEGPSILRIQQVVRGDSAAYFCASSLDRNTYEQYFGPGTRLTVT.

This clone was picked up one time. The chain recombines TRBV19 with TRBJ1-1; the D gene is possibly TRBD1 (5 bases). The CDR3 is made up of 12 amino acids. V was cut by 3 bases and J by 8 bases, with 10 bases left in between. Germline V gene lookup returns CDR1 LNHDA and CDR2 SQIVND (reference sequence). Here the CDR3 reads CASSISSGEAFF. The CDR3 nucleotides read TGTGCCAGTAGTATTTCCTCAGGGGAAGCTTTCTTT.

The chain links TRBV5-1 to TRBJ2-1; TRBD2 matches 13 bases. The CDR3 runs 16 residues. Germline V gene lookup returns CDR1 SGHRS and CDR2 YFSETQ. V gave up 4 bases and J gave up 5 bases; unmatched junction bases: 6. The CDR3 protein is CASSQRTSGGNNEQFF. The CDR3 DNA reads TGCGCCAGCAGCCAAAGGACTAGCGGGGGCAACAATGAGCAGTTCTTC.

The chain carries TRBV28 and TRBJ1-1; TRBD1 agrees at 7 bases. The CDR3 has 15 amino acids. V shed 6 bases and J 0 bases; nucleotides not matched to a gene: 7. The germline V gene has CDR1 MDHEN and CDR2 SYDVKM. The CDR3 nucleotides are TGTGCCAGCAGGCGACAGGGTTTGATGAACACTGAAGCTTTCTTT. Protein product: CASRRQGLMNTEAFF.